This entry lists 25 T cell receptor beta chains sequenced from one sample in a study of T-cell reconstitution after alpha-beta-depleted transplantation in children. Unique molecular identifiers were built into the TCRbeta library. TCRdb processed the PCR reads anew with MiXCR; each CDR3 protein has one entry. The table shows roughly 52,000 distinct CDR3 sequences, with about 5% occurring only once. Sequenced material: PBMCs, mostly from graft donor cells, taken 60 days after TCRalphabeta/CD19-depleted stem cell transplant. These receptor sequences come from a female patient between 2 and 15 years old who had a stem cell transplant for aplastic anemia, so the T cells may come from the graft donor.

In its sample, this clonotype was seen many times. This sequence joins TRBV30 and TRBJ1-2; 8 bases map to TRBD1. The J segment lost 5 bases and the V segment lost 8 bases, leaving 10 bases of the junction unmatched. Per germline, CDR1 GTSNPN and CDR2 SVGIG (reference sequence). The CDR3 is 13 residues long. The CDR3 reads CATKWTGLYGYTF. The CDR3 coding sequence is TGTGCCACCAAGTGGACAGGGCTATATGGCTACACCTTC.

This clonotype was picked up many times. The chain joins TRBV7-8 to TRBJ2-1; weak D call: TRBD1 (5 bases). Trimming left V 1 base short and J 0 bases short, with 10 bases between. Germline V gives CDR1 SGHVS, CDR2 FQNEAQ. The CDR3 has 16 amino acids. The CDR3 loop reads CASSLEGVGSYNEQFF. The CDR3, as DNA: TGTGCCAGCAGCTTAGAAGGGGTCGGCTCCTACAATGAGCAGTTCTTC.

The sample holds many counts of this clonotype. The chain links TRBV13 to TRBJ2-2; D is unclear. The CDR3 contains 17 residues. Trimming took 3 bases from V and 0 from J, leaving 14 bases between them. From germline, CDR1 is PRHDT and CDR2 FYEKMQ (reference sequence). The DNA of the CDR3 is TGTGCCAGCAGCTTCTATAGGCGTGACGCGAACACCGGGGAGCTGTTTTTT. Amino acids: CASSFYRRDANTGELFF.

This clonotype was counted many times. The CDR3 loop reads CSANGVTGFTYEQYF. In DNA, the CDR3 is TGCAGTGCGAATGGTGTAACAGGGTTTACCTACGAGCAGTACTTC. The chain has TRBV20-1 and TRBJ2-7, with D possibly TRBD1 on 6 matching bases. The CDR3 has 15 amino acids. V lost 6 bases and J lost 2, with 20 bases in between. Germline CDR1 DFQATT, CDR2 SNEGSKA (reference sequence).

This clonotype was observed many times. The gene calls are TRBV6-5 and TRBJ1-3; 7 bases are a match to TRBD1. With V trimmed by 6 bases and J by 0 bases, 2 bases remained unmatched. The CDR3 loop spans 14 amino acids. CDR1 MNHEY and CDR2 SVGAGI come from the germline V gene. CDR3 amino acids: CASRRDSSGNTIYF. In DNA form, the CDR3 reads TGTGCCAGCAGGAGGGACAGCTCTGGAAACACCATATATTTT.

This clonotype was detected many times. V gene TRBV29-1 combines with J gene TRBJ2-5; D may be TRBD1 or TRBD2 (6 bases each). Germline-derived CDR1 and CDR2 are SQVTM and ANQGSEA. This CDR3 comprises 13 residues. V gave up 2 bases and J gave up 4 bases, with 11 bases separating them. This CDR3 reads CSVEKGGRETQYF. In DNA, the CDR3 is TGCAGCGTTGAAAAAGGGGGGAGAGAGACCCAGTACTTC.

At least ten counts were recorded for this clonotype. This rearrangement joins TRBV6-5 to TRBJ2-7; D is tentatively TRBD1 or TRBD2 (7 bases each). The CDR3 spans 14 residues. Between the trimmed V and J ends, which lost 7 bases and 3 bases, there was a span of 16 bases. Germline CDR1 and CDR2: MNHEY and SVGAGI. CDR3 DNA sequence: TGTGCCAGCAAGATACAGGGGAGGGACTACGAGCAGTACTTC. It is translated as CASKIQGRDYEQYF.

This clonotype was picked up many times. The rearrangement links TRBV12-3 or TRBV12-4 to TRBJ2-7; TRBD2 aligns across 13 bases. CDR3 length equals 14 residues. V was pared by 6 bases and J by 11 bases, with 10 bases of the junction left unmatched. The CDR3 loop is CASRQGLAGVCEYF. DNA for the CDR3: TGTGCCAGCAGACAAGGACTAGCGGGAGTGTGTGAGTACTTC.

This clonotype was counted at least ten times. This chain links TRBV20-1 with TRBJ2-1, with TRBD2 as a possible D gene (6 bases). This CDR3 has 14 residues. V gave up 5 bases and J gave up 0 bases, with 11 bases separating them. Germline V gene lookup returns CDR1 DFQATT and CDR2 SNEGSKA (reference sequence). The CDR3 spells CSAVSGSSYNEQFF. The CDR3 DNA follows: TGCAGTGCTGTTAGCGGTAGCTCCTACAATGAGCAGTTCTTC.

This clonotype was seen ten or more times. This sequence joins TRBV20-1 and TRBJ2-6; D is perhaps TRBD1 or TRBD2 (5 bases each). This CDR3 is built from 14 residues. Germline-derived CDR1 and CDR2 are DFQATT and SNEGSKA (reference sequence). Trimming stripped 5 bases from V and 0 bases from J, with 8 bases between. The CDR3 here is CSAGTRSGANVLTF. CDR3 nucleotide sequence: TGCAGTGCTGGGACCCGCTCTGGGGCCAACGTCCTGACTTTC.

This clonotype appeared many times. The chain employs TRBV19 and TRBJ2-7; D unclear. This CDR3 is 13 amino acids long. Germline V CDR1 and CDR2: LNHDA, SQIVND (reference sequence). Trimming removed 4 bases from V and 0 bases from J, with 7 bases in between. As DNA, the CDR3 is TGTGCCAGTAGTAAGGGATTCTCCTACGAGCAGTACGTC. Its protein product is CASSKGFSYEQYV.

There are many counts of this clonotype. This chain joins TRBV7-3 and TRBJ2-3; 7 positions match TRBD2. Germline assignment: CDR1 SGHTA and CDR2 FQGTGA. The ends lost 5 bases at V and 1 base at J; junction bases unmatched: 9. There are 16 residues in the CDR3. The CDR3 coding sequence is TGTGCCAGCAGCCTGCGACTAGCAAGGGGCACAGATACGCAGTATTTT. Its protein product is CASSLRLARGTDTQYF.

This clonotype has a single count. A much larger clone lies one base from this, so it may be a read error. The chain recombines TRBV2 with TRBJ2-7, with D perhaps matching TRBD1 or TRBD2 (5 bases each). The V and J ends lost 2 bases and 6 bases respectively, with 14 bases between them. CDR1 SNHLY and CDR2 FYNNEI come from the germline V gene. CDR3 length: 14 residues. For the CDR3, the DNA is TGTGCCAGCAGTGAATCCGGGGCAGATGGCGAGCAGTACTTC. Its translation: CASSESGADGEQYF.

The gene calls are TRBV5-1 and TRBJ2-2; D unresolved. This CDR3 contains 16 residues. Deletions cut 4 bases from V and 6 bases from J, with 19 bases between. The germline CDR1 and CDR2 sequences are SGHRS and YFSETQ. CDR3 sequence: CASSLNSHRAAGELFF. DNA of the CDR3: TGCGCCAGCAGCCTGAACAGTCATAGGGCGGCCGGGGAGCTGTTTTTT.

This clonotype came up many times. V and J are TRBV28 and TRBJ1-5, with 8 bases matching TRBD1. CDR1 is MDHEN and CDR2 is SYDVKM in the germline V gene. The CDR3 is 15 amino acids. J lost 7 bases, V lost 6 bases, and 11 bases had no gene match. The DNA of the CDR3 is TGTGCCAGCAGGCTACAGGGGGGTGGAGAACAGCCCCAGCATTTT. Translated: CASRLQGGGEQPQHF.

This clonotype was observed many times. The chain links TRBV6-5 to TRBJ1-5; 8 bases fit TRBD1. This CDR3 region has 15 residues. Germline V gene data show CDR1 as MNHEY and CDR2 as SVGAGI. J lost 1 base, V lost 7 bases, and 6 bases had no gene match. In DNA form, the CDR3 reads TGTGCCAGCACTCTCGGACAGGGCAGCAATCAGCCCCAGCATTTT. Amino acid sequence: CASTLGQGSNQPQHF.

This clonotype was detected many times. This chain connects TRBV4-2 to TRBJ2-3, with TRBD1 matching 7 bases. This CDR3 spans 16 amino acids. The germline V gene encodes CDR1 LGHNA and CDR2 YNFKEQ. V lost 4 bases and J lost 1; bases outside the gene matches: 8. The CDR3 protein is CASSPSAGTGTDTQYF. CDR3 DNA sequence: TGTGCCAGCAGCCCAAGCGCCGGGACAGGCACAGATACGCAGTATTTT.

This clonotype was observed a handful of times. CDR3 nucleotides: TGTGCCAGCAGTAAAGGTAGCGGGACGGCCCACTATGGCTACACCTTC. Translation: CASSKGSGTAHYGYTF. The chain has TRBV7-9 and TRBJ1-2, with a weak D call TRBD1 (5 bases). Germline V lookup: CDR1 SEHNR, CDR2 FQNEAQ (reference sequence). Trimming removed 6 bases from V and 3 bases from J, with 20 bases in between. CDR3 length: 16 residues.

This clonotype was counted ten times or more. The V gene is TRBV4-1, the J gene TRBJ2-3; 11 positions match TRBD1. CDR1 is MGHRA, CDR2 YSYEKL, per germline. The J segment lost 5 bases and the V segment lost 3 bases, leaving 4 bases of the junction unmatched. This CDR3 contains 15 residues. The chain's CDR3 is CASSQDRGQGDTQYF. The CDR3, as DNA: TGCGCCAGCAGCCAGGACAGGGGGCAGGGAGATACGCAGTATTTT.

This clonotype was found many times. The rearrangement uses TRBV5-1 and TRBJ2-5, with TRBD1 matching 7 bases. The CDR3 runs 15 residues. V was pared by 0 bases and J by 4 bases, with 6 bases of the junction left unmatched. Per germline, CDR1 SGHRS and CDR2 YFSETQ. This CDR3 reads CASSLEDRAPETQYF. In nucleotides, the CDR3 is TGCGCCAGCAGCTTGGAAGACAGGGCCCCAGAGACCCAGTACTTC.

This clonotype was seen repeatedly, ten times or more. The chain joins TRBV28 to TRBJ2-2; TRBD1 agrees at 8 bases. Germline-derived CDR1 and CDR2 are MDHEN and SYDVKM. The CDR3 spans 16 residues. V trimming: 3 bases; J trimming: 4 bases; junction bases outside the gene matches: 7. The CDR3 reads CASSFRQGARTGELFF. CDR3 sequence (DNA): TGTGCCAGCAGTTTTCGGCAGGGGGCGCGCACCGGGGAGCTGTTTTTT.

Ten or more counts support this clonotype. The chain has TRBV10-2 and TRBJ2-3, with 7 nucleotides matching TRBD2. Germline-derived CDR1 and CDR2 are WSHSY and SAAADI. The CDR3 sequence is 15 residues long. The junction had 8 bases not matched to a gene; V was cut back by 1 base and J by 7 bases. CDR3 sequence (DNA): TGCGCCAGCAGTGAGTGGGCGGGAGAGGGGCATACGCAGTATTTT. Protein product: CASSEWAGEGHTQYF.

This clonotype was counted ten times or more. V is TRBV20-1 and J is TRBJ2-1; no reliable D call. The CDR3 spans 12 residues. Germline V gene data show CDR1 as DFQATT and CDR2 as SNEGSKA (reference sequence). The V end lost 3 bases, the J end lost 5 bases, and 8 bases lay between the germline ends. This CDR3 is CSARGRNNEQFF. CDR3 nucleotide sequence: TGCAGTGCTAGGGGCAGAAACAATGAGCAGTTCTTC.

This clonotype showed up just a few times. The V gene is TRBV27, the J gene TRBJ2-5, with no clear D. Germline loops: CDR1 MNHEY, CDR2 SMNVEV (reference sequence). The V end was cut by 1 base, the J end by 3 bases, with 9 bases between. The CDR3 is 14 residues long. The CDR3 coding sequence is TGTGCCAGCAGTTTATTACAAAACAAAGAGACCCAGTACTTC. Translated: CASSLLQNKETQYF.

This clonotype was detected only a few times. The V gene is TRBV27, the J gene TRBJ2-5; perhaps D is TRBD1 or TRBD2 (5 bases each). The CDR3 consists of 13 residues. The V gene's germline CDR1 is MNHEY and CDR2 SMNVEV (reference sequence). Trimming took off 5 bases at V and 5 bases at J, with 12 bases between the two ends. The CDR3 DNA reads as TGTGCCAGCAGTCCGAGGGGAAGTGAGACCCAGTACTTC. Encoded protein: CASSPRGSETQYF.